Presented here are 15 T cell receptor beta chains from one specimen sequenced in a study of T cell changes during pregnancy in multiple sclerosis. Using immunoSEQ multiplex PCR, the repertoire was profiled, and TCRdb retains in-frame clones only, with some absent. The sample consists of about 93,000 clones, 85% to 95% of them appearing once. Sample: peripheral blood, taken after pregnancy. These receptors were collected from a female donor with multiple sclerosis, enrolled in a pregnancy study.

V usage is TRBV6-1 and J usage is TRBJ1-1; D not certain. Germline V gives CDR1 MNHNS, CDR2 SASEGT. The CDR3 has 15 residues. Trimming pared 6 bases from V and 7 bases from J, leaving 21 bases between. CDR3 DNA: TGTGCCAGCAGGATCCCCTATAGACTTCCTCTTGAAGCTTTCTTT. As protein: CASRIPYRLPLEAFF.

CDR3: CASSSGTRQETQYF. DNA for the CDR3: TGTGCCAGCAGCTCCGGGACTAGGCAAGAGACCCAGTACTTC. V usage is TRBV5-4 and J usage is TRBJ2-5, with TRBD2 matching over 8 bases. CDR1 and CDR2 (germline): SGHNT, YYREEE (reference sequence). V trimming: 3 bases; J trimming: 2 bases; junction bases outside the gene matches: 3. This CDR3 contains 14 residues.

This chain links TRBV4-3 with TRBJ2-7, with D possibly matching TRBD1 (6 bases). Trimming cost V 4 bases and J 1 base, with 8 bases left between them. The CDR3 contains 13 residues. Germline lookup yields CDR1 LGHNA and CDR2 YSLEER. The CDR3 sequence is CASSRDISYEQYF. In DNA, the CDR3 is TGCGCCAGCAGCCGGGACATATCCTACGAGCAGTACTTC.

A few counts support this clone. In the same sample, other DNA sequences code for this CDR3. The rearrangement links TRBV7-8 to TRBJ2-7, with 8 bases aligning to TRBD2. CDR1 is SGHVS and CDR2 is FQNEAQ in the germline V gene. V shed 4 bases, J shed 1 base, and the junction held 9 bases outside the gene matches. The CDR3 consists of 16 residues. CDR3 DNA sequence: TGTGCCAGCAGCTCCCCGGGCGCGGGAGGTTCCTACGAGCAGTACTTC. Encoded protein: CASSSPGAGGSYEQYF. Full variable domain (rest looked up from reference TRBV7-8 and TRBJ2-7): GAGVSQSPRYKVAKRGQDVALRCDPISGHVSLFWYQQALGQGPEFLTYFQNEAQLDKSGLPSDRFFAERPEGSVSTLKIQRTQQEDSAVYLCASSSPGAGGSYEQYFGPGTRLTVT.

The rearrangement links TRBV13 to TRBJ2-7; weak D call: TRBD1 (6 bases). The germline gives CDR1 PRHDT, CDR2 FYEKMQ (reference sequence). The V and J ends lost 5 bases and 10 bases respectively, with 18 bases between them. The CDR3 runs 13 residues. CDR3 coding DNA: TGTGCCAGCAGCCAAGCCGGGACACCGAGTCAGTACTTC. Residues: CASSQAGTPSQYF.

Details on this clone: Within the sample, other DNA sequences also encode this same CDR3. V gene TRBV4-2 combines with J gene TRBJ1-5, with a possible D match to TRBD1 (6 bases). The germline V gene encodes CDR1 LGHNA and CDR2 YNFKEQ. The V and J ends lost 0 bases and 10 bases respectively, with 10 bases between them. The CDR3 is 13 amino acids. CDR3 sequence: CASSQERGQPQHF. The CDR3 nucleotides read TGTGCCAGCAGCCAAGAAAGGGGACAACCCCAGCATTTT.

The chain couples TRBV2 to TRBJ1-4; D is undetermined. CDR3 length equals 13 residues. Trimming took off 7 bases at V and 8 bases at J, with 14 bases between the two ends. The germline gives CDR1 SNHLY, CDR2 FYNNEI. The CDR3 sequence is CASILKIGEKLFF. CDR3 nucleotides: TGTGCCAGCATCTTAAAGATCGGGGAAAAACTGTTTTTT.

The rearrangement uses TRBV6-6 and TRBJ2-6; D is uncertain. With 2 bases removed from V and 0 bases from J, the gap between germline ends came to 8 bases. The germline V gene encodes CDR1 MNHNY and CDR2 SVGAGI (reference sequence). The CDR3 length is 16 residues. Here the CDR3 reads CASSYNSRSGANVLTF. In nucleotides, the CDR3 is TGTGCCAGCAGTTACAATTCTCGCTCTGGGGCCAACGTCCTGACTTTC.

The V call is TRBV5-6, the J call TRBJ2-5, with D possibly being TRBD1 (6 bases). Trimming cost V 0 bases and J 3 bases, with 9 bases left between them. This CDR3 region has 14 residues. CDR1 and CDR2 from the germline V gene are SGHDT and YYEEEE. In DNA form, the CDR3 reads TGTGCCAGCAGCTTGGCAGCAGGGGAAGAGACCCAGTACTTC. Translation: CASSLAAGEETQYF.

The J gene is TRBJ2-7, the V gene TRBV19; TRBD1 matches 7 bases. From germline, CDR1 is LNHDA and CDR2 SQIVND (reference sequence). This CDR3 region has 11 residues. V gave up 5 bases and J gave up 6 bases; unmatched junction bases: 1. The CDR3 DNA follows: TGTGCCAGTAGTGCAGGGGGCGAGCAGTACTTC. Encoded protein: CASSAGGEQYF. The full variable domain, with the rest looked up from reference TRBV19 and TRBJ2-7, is DGGITQSPKYLFRKEGQNVTLSCEQNLNHDAMYWYRQDPGQGLRLIYYSQIVNDFQKGDIAEGYSVSREKKESFPLTVTSAQKNPTAFYLCASSAGGEQYFGPGTRLTVT.

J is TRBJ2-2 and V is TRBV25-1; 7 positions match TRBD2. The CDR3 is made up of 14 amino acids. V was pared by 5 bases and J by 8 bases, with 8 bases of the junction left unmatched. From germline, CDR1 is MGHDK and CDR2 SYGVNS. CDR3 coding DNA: TGTGCCAGCAGTTGGAGCGGGGCCCAAGGGGAGCTGTTTTTT. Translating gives CASSWSGAQGELFF.

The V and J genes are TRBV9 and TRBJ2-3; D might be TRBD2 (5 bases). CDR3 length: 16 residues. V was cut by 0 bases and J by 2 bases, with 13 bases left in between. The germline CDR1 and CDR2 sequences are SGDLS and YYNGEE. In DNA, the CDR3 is TGTGCCAGCAGCGTAGCTCCCCAGGACTTCACAGATACGCAGTATTTT. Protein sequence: CASSVAPQDFTDTQYF.

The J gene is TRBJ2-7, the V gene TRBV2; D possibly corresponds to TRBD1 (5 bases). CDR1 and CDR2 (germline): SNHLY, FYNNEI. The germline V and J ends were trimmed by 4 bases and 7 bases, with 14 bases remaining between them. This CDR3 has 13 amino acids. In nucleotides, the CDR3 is TGTGCCAGCAGTGGAGAAGGGGATTGGGAGCAGTACTTC. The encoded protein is CASSGEGDWEQYF. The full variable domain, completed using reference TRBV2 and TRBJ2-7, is EPEVTQTPSHQVTQMGQEVILRCVPISNHLYFYWYRQILGQKVEFLVSFYNNEISEKSEIFDDQFSVERPDGSNFTLKIRSTKLEDSAMYFCASSGEGDWEQYFGPGTRLTVT.

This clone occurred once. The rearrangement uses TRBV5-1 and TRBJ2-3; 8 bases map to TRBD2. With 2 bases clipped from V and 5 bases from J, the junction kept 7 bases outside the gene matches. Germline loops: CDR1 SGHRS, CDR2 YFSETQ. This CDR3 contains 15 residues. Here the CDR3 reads CASSFWAGTRDTQYF. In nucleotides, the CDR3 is TGCGCCAGCAGCTTTTGGGCGGGGACTAGAGATACGCAGTATTTT.

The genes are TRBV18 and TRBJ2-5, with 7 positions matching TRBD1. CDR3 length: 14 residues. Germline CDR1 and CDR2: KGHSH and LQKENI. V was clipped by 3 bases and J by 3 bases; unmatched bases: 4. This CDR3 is CASSPGQTKETQYF. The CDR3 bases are TGTGCCAGCTCACCGGGACAGACAAAAGAGACCCAGTACTTC.